Listed here are 28 T cell receptor beta chains from one sample, sequenced in a study of cytomegalovirus exposure and HLA in healthy donors. The PCR was carried out with 60 Vbeta primers and 13 Jbeta primers. Produced via immunoSEQ multiplex PCR; TCRdb's table is partial and in-frame only. Among approximately 84,000 clones, around 68% were seen once, and the ten largest hold about 9%. Sequencing was done on a sample of PBMCs. These receptor sequences come from a middle-aged man in good health and CMV-seropositive.

This clone was counted once. The rearrangement links TRBV14 to TRBJ1-1; D is unresolved. The germline V gene has CDR1 SGHDN and CDR2 FVKESK. The V gene lost 1 base and the J gene lost 6 bases, with 12 bases spanning the gap. The CDR3 extends over 14 amino acids. CDR3 protein: CASSQAGNTAEAFF. CDR3 DNA sequence: TGTGCCAGCAGCCAAGCAGGAAATACCGCTGAAGCTTTCTTT.

V gene TRBV27 combines with J gene TRBJ1-5, with D perhaps TRBD1 (6 bases). Trimming shortened V by 2 bases and J by 4 bases, and 12 bases separated the two germline ends. Germline lookup yields CDR1 MNHEY and CDR2 SMNVEV (reference sequence). This CDR3 comprises 15 residues. CDR3 protein: CASSLVRGDNQPQHF. DNA of the CDR3: TGTGCCAGCAGTTTAGTCAGGGGCGATAATCAGCCCCAGCATTTT.

The V call is TRBV27, the J call TRBJ2-7, with D tentatively TRBD2 (7 bases). This CDR3 is built from 13 residues. Trimming pared 3 bases from V and 6 bases from J, leaving 12 bases between. Germline V gives CDR1 MNHEY, CDR2 SMNVEV (reference sequence). CDR3: CASSLNREGEQYF. CDR3 DNA sequence: TGTGCCAGCAGTTTGAACAGGGAGGGCGAGCAGTACTTC.

The chain is built from TRBV7-9 and TRBJ2-7, with TRBD2 as a possible D gene (6 bases). The CDR3 loop spans 14 amino acids. Germline V lookup: CDR1 SEHNR, CDR2 FQNEAQ (reference sequence). Trimming pared 3 bases from V and 6 bases from J, leaving 15 bases between. CDR3 protein: CASSFSGRTSEQYF. The CDR3 DNA sequence: TGTGCCAGCAGCTTTAGCGGACGAACCAGCGAGCAGTACTTC.

The chain combines TRBV5-8 with TRBJ1-5; D ambiguous. The CDR3 consists of 14 residues. Trimming pared 2 bases from V and 0 bases from J, leaving 6 bases between. Germline CDR1 and CDR2: SGHTS and YDEGEE. The CDR3 loop reads CASSFASSNQPQHF. The DNA of the CDR3 is TGTGCCAGCAGCTTTGCCAGTAGCAATCAGCCCCAGCATTTT. The entire variable domain, with the rest obtained from reference TRBV5-8 and TRBJ1-5, is as follows: EAGVTQSPTHLIKTRGQQATLRCSPISGHTSVYWYQQALGLGLQFLLWYDEGEERNRGNFPPRFSGRQFPNYSSELNVNALELEDSALYLCASSFASSNQPQHFGDGTRLSIL.

The chain employs TRBV28 and TRBJ1-4; 11 positions agree with TRBD1. Germline CDR1 is MDHEN and CDR2 is SYDVKM. V trimming: 4 bases; J trimming: 6 bases; junction bases outside the gene matches: 4. The CDR3 runs 15 residues. In DNA form, the CDR3 reads TGTGCCAGCAGTTATCCGGGACAGGGGGATGAAAAACTGTTTTTT. This gives the protein CASSYPGQGDEKLFF.

This clone was counted a single time. The J gene is TRBJ2-3, the V gene TRBV6-5; 8 nucleotides line up with TRBD2. The J segment lost 8 bases and the V segment lost 7 bases, leaving 14 bases of the junction unmatched. From germline, CDR1 is MNHEY and CDR2 SVGAGI. This CDR3 has 15 amino acids. DNA for the CDR3: TGTGCCAGCACCGGGGGGGGAGGCGGGCAGGGTACGCAGTATTTT. Translation: CASTGGGGGQGTQYF.

This sequence joins TRBV7-7 and TRBJ2-5; 9 bases are a match to TRBD1. The CDR3 runs to 15 residues. Germline values: CDR1 SSHAT, CDR2 FNYEAQ (reference sequence). Trimming took 1 base from V and 4 from J; bases not matched to a gene: 4. The CDR3 region is CASSLGTGERETQYF. The CDR3 DNA reads as TGTGCCAGCAGCTTAGGGACAGGGGAGCGAGAGACCCAGTACTTC.

The gene calls are TRBV19 and TRBJ1-2, with D possibly TRBD1 on 6 matching bases. CDR1 is LNHDA, CDR2 SQIVND, per germline (reference sequence). V shed 5 bases and J shed 3 bases, with 10 bases lying between them. This CDR3 has 13 amino acids. CDR3 amino acids: CASSSTGYYGYTF. DNA for the CDR3: TGTGCCAGTAGTTCGACAGGCTACTATGGCTACACCTTC.

The chain has TRBV5-1 and TRBJ2-3; 11 bases agree with TRBD1. From germline, CDR1 is SGHRS and CDR2 YFSETQ. The CDR3 is 17 residues long. The junction had 8 bases not matched to a gene; V was cut back by 3 bases and J by 2 bases. The CDR3 is CASSWGDRGSFTDTQYF. As DNA, the CDR3 is TGCGCCAGCAGCTGGGGGGACAGGGGGAGTTTCACAGATACGCAGTATTTT.

This sequence joins TRBV19 and TRBJ2-3, with D maybe TRBD2 (6 bases). V gave up 6 bases and J gave up 2 bases, with 18 bases separating them. The germline gives CDR1 LNHDA, CDR2 SQIVND (reference sequence). The CDR3 totals 16 residues. The CDR3 coding sequence is TGTGCCAGTAGAGAGAGTACACTAGCTCACACAGATACGCAGTATTTT. Encoded protein: CASRESTLAHTDTQYF.

The chain recombines TRBV7-8 with TRBJ2-7; 11 bases align to TRBD2. Germline CDR1 SGHVS, CDR2 FQNEAQ. The V segment lost 5 bases and the J segment 5 bases; nucleotides outside the gene matches: 8. The CDR3 has 15 amino acids. Here the CDR3 DNA reads TGTGCCAGCAGCAGTCGTAGCGGGAGGGGCCACGAGCAGTACTTC. It is translated as CASSSRSGRGHEQYF.

As for this clone: A read error may produce the germline difference seen at one junction end. V gene TRBV5-1 combines with J gene TRBJ1-2; D is ambiguous. Germline V gene sequence: CDR1 SGHRS, CDR2 YFSETQ. The CDR3 covers 15 residues. In nucleotides, the CDR3 is TGCGCCAGCAGCTTGGAGTTCGGGGAGGGCTATGGCTACCCCTTC. It specifies CASSLEFGEGYGYPF.

The chain joins TRBV20-1 to TRBJ2-7, with D maybe TRBD2 (6 bases). The V end lost 5 bases, the J end lost 7 bases, and 9 bases lay between the germline ends. This CDR3 region has 10 residues. The V gene's germline CDR1 is DFQATT and CDR2 SNEGSKA (reference sequence). CDR3 coding DNA: TGCAGTGCTTGGACTAAAGAGCAGTACTTC. Protein: CSAWTKEQYF.

This chain joins TRBV4-3 and TRBJ1-5; the D is unclear. The CDR3 has 15 amino acids. Germline CDR1 and CDR2: LGHNA and YSLEER. V dropped 4 bases and J dropped 0 bases, with 10 bases sitting between them. The DNA for the CDR3 is TGCGCCAGCAGCCTTGGCAGTAATAGCAATCAGCCCCAGCATTTT. Translated, it gives CASSLGSNSNQPQHF.

The chain has TRBV2 and TRBJ2-3; TRBD2 matches 8 bases. The germline V gene has CDR1 SNHLY and CDR2 FYNNEI. With V trimmed by 2 bases and J by 2 bases, 6 bases remained unmatched. CDR3 size: 16 residues. Here the CDR3 DNA reads TGTGCCAGCAGTGAAAGCACTAGCGGTCTCACAGATACGCAGTATTTT. As protein: CASSESTSGLTDTQYF.

The V and J genes are TRBV10-3 and TRBJ2-5, with D maybe TRBD1 (6 bases). The CDR3 contains 15 residues. V dropped 0 bases and J dropped 1 base, with 9 bases sitting between them. Germline V gene lookup returns CDR1 ENHRY and CDR2 SYGVKD. The CDR3 here is CAISESRQAQETQYF. CDR3 nucleotides: TGTGCCATCAGTGAGTCCCGACAGGCCCAAGAGACCCAGTACTTC.

The V call is TRBV28, the J call TRBJ1-2, with a tentative D call TRBD1 (6 bases). The CDR3 has 15 amino acids. Germline V lookup: CDR1 MDHEN, CDR2 SYDVKM. The V gene lost 2 bases and the J gene lost 4 bases, with 14 bases spanning the gap. The CDR3 spells CASSLPRGHSYGYTF. The CDR3 DNA is TGTGCCAGCAGTTTACCCCGGGGACATTCCTATGGCTACACCTTC.

The chain joins TRBV19 to TRBJ1-5; D call uncertain. From germline, CDR1 is LNHDA and CDR2 SQIVND (reference sequence). V lost 1 base to trimming and J lost 7 bases, with 5 bases between them. This CDR3 region has 12 residues. CDR3 sequence: CASSIARQPQHF. Here the CDR3 DNA reads TGTGCCAGTAGTATAGCTAGGCAGCCCCAGCATTTT.

The rearrangement uses TRBV5-1 and TRBJ2-6; tentative D call: TRBD1 (5 bases). The V and J ends lost 0 bases and 4 bases respectively, with 11 bases between them. CDR1 SGHRS and CDR2 YFSETQ come from the germline V gene. CDR3 length equals 16 residues. CDR3 DNA sequence: TGCGCCAGCAGCTTGGCCCAGGGTGCCGGGGCCAACGTCCTGACTTTC. Its translation is CASSLAQGAGANVLTF.

The chain recombines TRBV14 with TRBJ2-5; the D gene is possibly TRBD2 (6 bases). This CDR3 has 16 residues. V gave up 2 bases and J gave up 4 bases, with 17 bases separating them. CDR1 and CDR2 from the germline V gene are SGHDN and FVKESK. The CDR3 nucleotides read TGTGCCAGCAGCCAACCTGGGACCGGGGGAGGAGAGACCCAGTACTTC. Encoded protein: CASSQPGTGGGETQYF.

The CDR3 region is CASSTRQGDEAFF. CDR3 nucleotide sequence: TGTGCCAGTAGTACCCGACAGGGTGATGAAGCTTTCTTT. The chain uses TRBV19 and TRBJ1-1; 7 bases map to TRBD1. The CDR3 runs 13 residues. From germline, CDR1 is LNHDA and CDR2 SQIVND (reference sequence). With V trimmed by 4 bases and J by 7 bases, 6 bases remained unmatched.

CDR3 protein: CASTLQGTGGSGGYTF. The DNA for the CDR3 is TGTGCCAGTACCCTACAGGGGACAGGGGGCTCGGGCGGCTACACCTTC. The chain carries TRBV19 and TRBJ1-2; 12 bases fit TRBD1. Germline loops: CDR1 LNHDA, CDR2 SQIVND (reference sequence). The CDR3 has 16 residues. V gave up 7 bases and J gave up 8 bases; unmatched junction bases: 14.

This rearrangement joins TRBV13 to TRBJ2-5; D is unclear. This CDR3 is 12 amino acids long. The germline V gene encodes CDR1 PRHDT and CDR2 FYEKMQ (reference sequence). The germline V and J ends were trimmed by 4 bases and 0 bases, with 3 bases remaining between them. The CDR3 sequence: CASSSYQETQYF. DNA for the CDR3: TGTGCCAGCAGCTCGTACCAAGAGACCCAGTACTTC.

This chain uses TRBV5-4 with TRBJ2-1; 8 bases map to TRBD2. The germline V gene encodes CDR1 SGHNT and CDR2 YYREEE (reference sequence). Trimming took 0 bases from V and 0 from J; bases not matched to a gene: 8. The CDR3 extends over 18 amino acids. The CDR3 loop is CASSLGAGGSSSYNEQFF. The DNA for the CDR3 is TGTGCCAGCAGCTTGGGTGCGGGGGGCTCCAGCTCCTACAATGAGCAGTTCTTC.

J is TRBJ1-1 and V is TRBV27, with 8 bases fitting TRBD1. Germline CDR1 reads MNHEY; CDR2 reads SMNVEV (reference sequence). CDR3 size: 12 residues. V was clipped by 8 bases and J by 4 bases; unmatched bases: 3. The CDR3 sequence: CASGQGGTEAFF. DNA for the CDR3: TGTGCCAGCGGACAGGGCGGCACTGAAGCTTTCTTT.

This sequence joins TRBV7-9 and TRBJ2-3; perhaps TRBD2 as D (6 bases). V shed 2 bases and J shed 0 bases, with 12 bases lying between them. The CDR3 sequence is 16 residues long. Germline V gene lookup returns CDR1 SEHNR and CDR2 FQNEAQ (reference sequence). CDR3 nucleotide sequence: TGTGCCAGCAGCTTAAAGGGCGGGAAGAGCACAGATACGCAGTATTTT. It specifies CASSLKGGKSTDTQYF.

The chain combines TRBV6-6 with TRBJ1-5; TRBD1 is a possible D gene (6 bases). V lost 8 bases and J lost 7, with 12 bases in between. Germline V lookup: CDR1 MNHNY, CDR2 SVGAGI (reference sequence). This CDR3 comprises 12 residues. The CDR3: CASGTGPQPQHF. The CDR3 DNA reads TGTGCCAGCGGCACAGGGCCCCAGCCCCAGCATTTT.